Listed here are 17 T cell receptor beta chains from one sample, sequenced in a study of cytomegalovirus exposure and HLA in healthy donors. Amplification used 60 Vbeta primers and 13 Jbeta primers. Here immunoSEQ multiplex PCR was the method, and the copy in TCRdb shows in-frame clones only, minus some. The table shows some 110,000 clones, with about 81% occurring only once. Sequencing input: PBMCs. Receptor source: a woman between 25 and 40 years old in good health and CMV-seronegative.

The chain carries TRBV5-6 and TRBJ2-1; 8 bases line up with TRBD1. V dropped 1 base and J dropped 3; count of bases not matched to a gene: 6. Germline loops: CDR1 SGHDT, CDR2 YYEEEE. The CDR3 is 16 amino acids. The CDR3 spells CASSLPGQVLYNEQFF. The CDR3 bases are TGTGCCAGCAGCTTGCCGGGACAGGTTCTCTACAATGAGCAGTTCTTC.

The chain has TRBV27 and TRBJ2-1; a possible D gene is TRBD2 (6 bases). The CDR3 totals 15 residues. Germline V lookup: CDR1 MNHEY, CDR2 SMNVEV (reference sequence). Trimming removed 6 bases from V and 2 bases from J, with 14 bases in between. CDR3 sequence (DNA): TGTGCCAGCAGCGGAGGGGTGGGCCCCTACAATGAGCAGTTCTTC. This sequence encodes CASSGGVGPYNEQFF.

This chain links TRBV10-3 with TRBJ2-3; 7 bases align to TRBD2. CDR1 and CDR2 (germline): ENHRY, SYGVKD. The CDR3 is made up of 15 amino acids. The junction had 7 bases not matched to a gene; V was cut back by 4 bases and J by 3 bases. CDR3 bases: TGTGCCATCAGTGGTGGGGCGGGGGTGACAGATACGCAGTATTTT. Translated, it gives CAISGGAGVTDTQYF.

The V call is TRBV11-2, the J call TRBJ1-1; weak D call: TRBD1 (6 bases). CDR1 is SGHAT, CDR2 FQNNGV, per germline. Trimming shortened V by 1 base and J by 7 bases, and 19 bases separated the two germline ends. The length of the CDR3 is 16 residues. The CDR3 protein is CASSLVGGAAALEAFF. In DNA form, the CDR3 reads TGTGCCAGCAGCTTAGTTGGGGGCGCGGCAGCCCTTGAAGCTTTCTTT.

This clone was observed once. V gene TRBV5-1 combines with J gene TRBJ1-1; TRBD1 aligns across 8 bases. Germline values: CDR1 SGHRS, CDR2 YFSETQ. J gave up 4 bases and V 3 bases, and 2 bases lay outside the gene matches. The length of the CDR3 is 13 residues. The CDR3 loop is CASSWTGTTEAFF. As DNA, the CDR3 is TGCGCCAGCAGCTGGACAGGGACCACTGAAGCTTTCTTT.

The chain recombines TRBV6-5 with TRBJ1-5; tentative D call: TRBD1 (6 bases). This CDR3 comprises 15 residues. CDR1 is MNHEY, CDR2 SVGAGI, per germline. V shed 2 bases and J shed 6 bases, with 14 bases lying between them. The CDR3 bases are TGTGCCAGCAGTTACGGGGCGGGGGCAAGTCAGCCCCAGCATTTT. Residues: CASSYGAGASQPQHF.

Of note for this clone: The same CDR3 can be traced to other DNA sequences in this sample. V and J are TRBV18 and TRBJ1-5, with D perhaps TRBD1 (6 bases). Per germline, CDR1 KGHSH and CDR2 LQKENI. Trimming removed 6 bases from V and 4 bases from J, with 13 bases in between. This CDR3 has 14 residues. The DNA for the CDR3 is TGTGCCAGCTCTCCGGGCACAGGGAATCAGCCCCAGCATTTT. Encoded protein: CASSPGTGNQPQHF.

The V gene is TRBV7-8, the J gene TRBJ2-5; 11 bases map to TRBD1. Unmatched junction bases numbered 9, after V lost 1 base and J lost 2 bases. This CDR3 is 18 amino acids long. Per the germline V gene, CDR1 is SGHVS and CDR2 is FQNEAQ. CDR3 protein: CASSLGWGGTGGQETQYF. In DNA, the CDR3 is TGTGCCAGCAGCTTAGGGTGGGGCGGGACAGGGGGGCAAGAGACCCAGTACTTC.

The chain has TRBV27 and TRBJ2-1; D perhaps matches TRBD2 (6 bases). This CDR3 is 14 amino acids long. Trimming took 7 bases from V and 5 from J, leaving 15 bases between them. Germline lookup yields CDR1 MNHEY and CDR2 SMNVEV (reference sequence). CDR3 region: CASTRGSYDNEQFF. CDR3 bases: TGTGCCAGCACCCGGGGGAGCTATGACAATGAGCAGTTCTTC.

The chain joins TRBV6-5 to TRBJ2-7; TRBD1 might be the D (6 bases). The CDR3 is made up of 11 amino acids. Trimming removed 4 bases from V and 7 bases from J, with 8 bases in between. Germline CDR1 reads MNHEY; CDR2 reads SVGAGI. CDR3 residues: CASSSQGEQYF. For the CDR3, the DNA is TGTGCCAGCAGTTCCCAGGGGGAGCAGTACTTC.

The chain combines TRBV27 with TRBJ1-2, with 7 bases that match TRBD1. CDR3 size: 13 residues. The V gene's germline CDR1 is MNHEY and CDR2 SMNVEV (reference sequence). The trim removed 8 bases at V and 6 bases at J, leaving 9 bases unmatched. The CDR3 DNA reads as TGTGCCAGCGGGGGGACAGCGCAAAATGGCTACACCTTC. Translating it yields CASGGTAQNGYTF.

The rearrangement links TRBV5-5 to TRBJ2-7, with D unresolved. The CDR3 loop spans 16 amino acids. CDR1 SGHKS and CDR2 YYEKEE come from the germline V gene (reference sequence). V shed 0 bases and J shed 0 bases, with 13 bases lying between them. CDR3 sequence (DNA): TGTGCCAGCAGCTTGGTTGGAATCCGGAGCTCCTACGAGCAGTACTTC. Amino acid sequence: CASSLVGIRSSYEQYF.

This sequence joins TRBV2 and TRBJ1-5, with TRBD1 matching over 9 bases. The CDR3 runs to 15 residues. V shed 6 bases and J 5 bases; nucleotides not matched to a gene: 8. Germline values: CDR1 SNHLY, CDR2 FYNNEI. As DNA, the CDR3 is TGTGCCAGCAGCCGCGGACAGGGGCCGTATCAGCCCCAGCATTTT. Translation gives CASSRGQGPYQPQHF.

The V and J genes are TRBV19 and TRBJ1-1, with TRBD1 matching over 7 bases. With 4 bases clipped from V and 4 bases from J, the junction kept 3 bases outside the gene matches. The CDR3 sequence is 13 residues long. Germline V gene lookup returns CDR1 LNHDA and CDR2 SQIVND (reference sequence). CDR3 protein: CASSNQGVTEAFF. The CDR3 nucleotides are TGTGCCAGTAGTAATCAGGGGGTCACTGAAGCTTTCTTT.

As to this clone: Other DNA variants within this sample encode the same CDR3. In nucleotides, the CDR3 is TGTGCCAGCAGCCAACAGGGGGGCAACACTGAAGCTTTCTTT. As protein: CASSQQGGNTEAFF. The J gene is TRBJ1-1, the V gene TRBV4-2, with TRBD1 identical over 7 bases. The junction had 2 bases not matched to a gene; V was cut back by 2 bases and J by 2 bases. The CDR3 consists of 14 residues. Germline CDR1 reads LGHNA; CDR2 reads YNFKEQ.

This chain joins TRBV25-1 and TRBJ1-1; 7 bases fit TRBD1. The CDR3 length is 15 residues. V was clipped by 5 bases and J by 1 base; unmatched bases: 7. Germline V gives CDR1 MGHDK, CDR2 SYGVNS. As DNA, the CDR3 is TGTGCCAGCAGTCCCCGACAGGGCTCGAACACTGAAGCTTTCTTT. It codes for CASSPRQGSNTEAFF.

The chain uses TRBV5-1 and TRBJ2-5; D is uncertain. CDR3 length equals 15 residues. Between the trimmed V and J ends, which lost 1 base and 5 bases, there was a span of 15 bases. Germline V gene data show CDR1 as SGHRS and CDR2 as YFSETQ. The DNA for the CDR3 is TGCGCCAGCAGCTTGTTACTCGGGTCCGGCGAGACCCAGTACTTC. Translation gives CASSLLLGSGETQYF. Full variable domain (remainder filled in from reference TRBV5-1 and TRBJ2-5): KAGVTQTPRYLIKTRGQQVTLSCSPISGHRSVSWYQQTPGQGLQFLFEYFSETQRNKGNFPGRFSGRQFSNSRSEMNVSTLELGDSALYLCASSLLLGSGETQYFGPGTRLLVL.